This TCR beta chain was captured by sequencing in a study of control samples from healthy donors and cancer patients. TCRdb keeps only in-frame clones here, not all; method: immunoSEQ multiplex PCR. The sample includes 70,000 to 95,000 clones, 80% to 95% of them seen just once. Germline V lookup: CDR1 SGHRS, CDR2 YFSETQ. J was trimmed by 7 bases and V by 3 bases; bases with no gene match: 11. The CDR3 consists of 15 residues. The receptor was derived from a woman aged 40 to 55 with lung cancer. The chain uses TRBV5-1 and TRBJ2-7, with 9 bases aligning to TRBD2. The sequenced sample was PBMCs. As DNA, the CDR3 is TGCGCCAGCAGCTCTCTAGCGGGAAACTACGGTGAGCAGTACTTC. Translating gives CASSSLAGNYGEQYF.